A selection of T cell receptor beta chains follows, all from one sample in a study of CD8 T cells in Susac syndrome. TCRdb called the immunoSEQ multiplex PCR reads again in MiXCR, with one record for every CDR3 protein. The data contain roughly 110,000 distinct CDR3 sequences, around 90% of them singletons. The sample consisted of CD4+ T cells from PBMCs. These receptors all stem from a human donor in good health. CDR3s include the opening cysteine and the closing phenylalanine or tryptophan. The order of the fields is J gene, D gene, V gene, clone size, CDR3 protein, CDR3 DNA. The D gene is left open where the match is weak. Clone sizes are given selectively: once, few, many, or a class where the clone is expanded.

j_call: TRBJ2-1
d_call: TRBD2
v_call: TRBV5-1
clone_size: -
cdr3_aa: CASSLGLATYNEQFF
cdr3_nt: TGCGCCAGCAGCTTGGGACTAGCGACCTACAATGAGCAGTTCTTC

j_call: TRBJ1-6
d_call: -
v_call: TRBV14
clone_size: -
cdr3_aa: CASSQDRGLSFSPLHF
cdr3_nt: TGTGCCAGCAGCCAAGATAGGGGCTTATCGTTTTCACCCCTCCACTTT

j_call: TRBJ2-2
d_call: TRBD2
v_call: TRBV9
clone_size: -
cdr3_aa: CASSVATRPGLDTGELFF
cdr3_nt: TGTGCCAGCAGCGTAGCTACCCGGCCCGGACTAGACACCGGGGAGCTGTTTTTT

j_call: TRBJ2-5
d_call: -
v_call: TRBV7-9
clone_size: -
cdr3_aa: CASSFPDRTYQETQYF
cdr3_nt: TGTGCCAGCAGCTTCCCCGACAGGACGTACCAAGAGACCCAGTACTTC

j_call: TRBJ1-4
d_call: -
v_call: TRBV19
clone_size: -
cdr3_aa: CASSTPELGAWLFF
cdr3_nt: TGTGCCAGTAGTACGCCTGAGCTAGGAGCTTGGCTGTTTTTT

j_call: TRBJ1-4
d_call: -
v_call: TRBV3-1
clone_size: -
cdr3_aa: CASSQDPGPNEKLFF
cdr3_nt: TGTGCCAGCAGCCAAGACCCGGGACCGAACGAAAAACTGTTTTTT

j_call: TRBJ1-2
d_call: -
v_call: TRBV2
clone_size: few
cdr3_aa: CASSDKENGYTF
cdr3_nt: TGTGCCAGCAGTGACAAGGAGAATGGCTACACCTTC

j_call: TRBJ2-5
d_call: TRBD1
v_call: TRBV10-3
clone_size: once
cdr3_aa: CAISEGTGWPETQYF
cdr3_nt: TGTGCCATCAGTGAGGGGACAGGGTGGCCAGAGACCCAGTACTTC

j_call: TRBJ1-1
d_call: -
v_call: TRBV6-6
clone_size: -
cdr3_aa: CASSPPGGTEAFF
cdr3_nt: TGTGCCAGCAGTCCGCCGGGAGGGACTGAAGCTTTCTTT

j_call: TRBJ2-7
d_call: TRBD1
v_call: TRBV28
clone_size: -
cdr3_aa: CASSSGQVYEQYF
cdr3_nt: TGTGCCAGCAGCTCGGGACAGGTCTACGAGCAGTACTTC

j_call: TRBJ1-2
d_call: -
v_call: TRBV29-1
clone_size: -
cdr3_aa: CSVESYGYTF
cdr3_nt: TGCAGCGTTGAATCCTATGGCTACACCTTC

j_call: TRBJ2-4
d_call: -
v_call: TRBV12-3/TRBV12-4
clone_size: -
cdr3_aa: CASSLGAGTAKNIQYF
cdr3_nt: TGTGCCAGCAGTTTGGGGGCCGGGACGGCCAAAAACATTCAGTACTTC

j_call: TRBJ2-1
d_call: -
v_call: TRBV5-6
clone_size: -
cdr3_aa: CASSGSLNEQFF
cdr3_nt: TGTGCCAGCAGCGGCTCCCTCAATGAGCAGTTCTTC

j_call: TRBJ1-1
d_call: -
v_call: TRBV5-1
clone_size: -
cdr3_aa: CASSREVSGNTEAFF
cdr3_nt: TGCGCCAGCAGCCGAGAGGTAAGCGGGAACACTGAAGCTTTCTTT

j_call: TRBJ1-4
d_call: TRBD1
v_call: TRBV7-2
clone_size: once
cdr3_aa: CASSLAVTGEKLFF
cdr3_nt: TGTGCCAGCAGCTTAGCTGTGACAGGGGAAAAACTGTTTTTT

j_call: TRBJ1-1
d_call: TRBD1
v_call: TRBV5-6
clone_size: once
cdr3_aa: CASSLKPTGTRAFF
cdr3_nt: TGTGCCAGCAGCCTAAAGCCGACAGGGACAAGAGCTTTCTTT

j_call: TRBJ1-1
d_call: TRBD1
v_call: TRBV12-3/TRBV12-4
clone_size: -
cdr3_aa: CASSLGQGAPQAFF
cdr3_nt: TGTGCCAGCAGTTTAGGCCAGGGGGCGCCTCAAGCTTTCTTT